This T cell receptor (beta chain) stems from a study of shared clonotypes between healthy human individuals. Study-level points and caveats: What naive subsets generally showed was a larger estimated richness than memory subsets showed. Naive CD4 clonotypes overlapped across a handful of donors at about 5%. Shared clonotypes across all four donors exceeded non-shared ones in generation probability. Donor scarcity curtailed the genetic and exposure-history diversity represented herein.

TCRdb's copy holds only in-frame clones and misses some; the assay was immunoSEQ multiplex PCR. The table records about 2.1 million clones, just under 95% of them present only once. CDR1 and CDR2 from the germline V gene are MNHEY and SMNVEV (reference sequence). V lost 5 bases and J lost 7, with 14 bases in between. The CDR3 contains 14 residues. About this clone: Its cognate antigen is unknown.

Cells designated naive CD8 were CD45RO-negative and were positively selected for CCR7, with terminally differentiated effector memory CD45RA+ cells excluded. This receptor was taken from a young man in good health. Some clones in this sample may be carry-over from other donors' samples. Sequenced input: naive CD8+ T cells from PBMCs. V and J are TRBV27 and TRBJ2-2, with D possibly TRBD1 on 7 matching bases. The CDR3 region has the DNA TGTGCCAGCAGTCCCAACAGGGGAGGCGGGGAGCTGTTTTTT. Its translation: CASSPNRGGGELFF.